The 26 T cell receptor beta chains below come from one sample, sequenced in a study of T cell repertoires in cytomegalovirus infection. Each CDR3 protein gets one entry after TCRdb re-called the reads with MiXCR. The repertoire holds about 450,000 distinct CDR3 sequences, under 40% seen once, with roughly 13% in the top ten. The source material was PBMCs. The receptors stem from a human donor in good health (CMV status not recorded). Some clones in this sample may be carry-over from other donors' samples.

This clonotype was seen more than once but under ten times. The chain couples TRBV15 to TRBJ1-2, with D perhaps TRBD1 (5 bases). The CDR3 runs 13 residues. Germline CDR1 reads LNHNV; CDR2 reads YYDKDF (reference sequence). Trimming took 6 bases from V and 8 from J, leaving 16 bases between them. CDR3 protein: CATSMRTSSGYTF. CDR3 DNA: TGTGCCACCAGTATGAGGACAAGCAGCGGCTACACCTTC.

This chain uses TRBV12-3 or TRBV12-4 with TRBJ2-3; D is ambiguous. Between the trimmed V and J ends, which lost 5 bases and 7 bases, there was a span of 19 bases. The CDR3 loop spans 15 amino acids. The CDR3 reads CASSALGFVSYTQYF. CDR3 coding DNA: TGTGCCAGCAGTGCCCTGGGTTTCGTGTCATATACGCAGTATTTT.

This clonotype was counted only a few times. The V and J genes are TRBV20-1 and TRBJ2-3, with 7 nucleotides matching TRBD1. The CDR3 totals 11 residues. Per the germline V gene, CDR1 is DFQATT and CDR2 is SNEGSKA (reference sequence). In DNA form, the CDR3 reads TGCACCCGACAGGGAAGAGATACGCAGTATTTT. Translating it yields CTRQGRDTQYF.

The CDR3 here is CASSVGGRNTGELFF. In DNA, the CDR3 is TGTGCCAGCAGCGTGGGTGGCAGGAACACCGGGGAGCTGTTTTTT. V usage is TRBV9 and J usage is TRBJ2-2, with D uncertain. The ends were cut back, 2 bases at V and 1 base at J, with 9 bases in the middle. The CDR3 consists of 15 residues. Germline CDR1 SGDLS, CDR2 YYNGEE.

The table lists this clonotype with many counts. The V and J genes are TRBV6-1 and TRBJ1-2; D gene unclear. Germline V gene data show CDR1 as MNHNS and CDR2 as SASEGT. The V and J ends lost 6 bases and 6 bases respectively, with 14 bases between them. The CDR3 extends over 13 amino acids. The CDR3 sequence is CASSEVAEDGYTF. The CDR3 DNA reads TGTGCCAGCAGCGAGGTGGCGGAGGATGGCTACACCTTC.

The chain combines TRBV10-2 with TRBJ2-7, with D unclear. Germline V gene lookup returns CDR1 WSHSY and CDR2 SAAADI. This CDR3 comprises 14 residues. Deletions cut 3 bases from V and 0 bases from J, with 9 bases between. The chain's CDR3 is CASSDPPSSYEQYF. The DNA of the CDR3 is TGCGCCAGCAGTGATCCGCCCTCCTCCTACGAGCAGTACTTC.

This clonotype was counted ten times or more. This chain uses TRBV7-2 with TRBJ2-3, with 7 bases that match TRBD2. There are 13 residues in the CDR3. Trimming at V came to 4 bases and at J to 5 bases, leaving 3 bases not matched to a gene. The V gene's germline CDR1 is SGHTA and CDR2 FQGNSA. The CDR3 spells CASSSIAGDTQYF. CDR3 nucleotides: TGTGCCAGCAGCTCTATAGCGGGAGATACGCAGTATTTT.

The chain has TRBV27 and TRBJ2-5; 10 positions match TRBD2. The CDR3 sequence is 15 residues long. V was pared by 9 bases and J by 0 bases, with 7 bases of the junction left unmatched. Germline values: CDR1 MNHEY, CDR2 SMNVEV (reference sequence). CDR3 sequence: CASSGGPYNQETQYF. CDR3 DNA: TGTGCCAGTAGCGGGGGGCCCTACAACCAAGAGACCCAGTACTTC.

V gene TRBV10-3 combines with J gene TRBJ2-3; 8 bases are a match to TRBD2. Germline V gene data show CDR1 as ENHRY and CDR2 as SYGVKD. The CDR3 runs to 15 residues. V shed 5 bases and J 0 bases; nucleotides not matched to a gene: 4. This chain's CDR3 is CAISPSGGSTDTQYF. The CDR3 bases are TGTGCCATCAGTCCCAGCGGGGGCAGCACAGATACGCAGTATTTT.

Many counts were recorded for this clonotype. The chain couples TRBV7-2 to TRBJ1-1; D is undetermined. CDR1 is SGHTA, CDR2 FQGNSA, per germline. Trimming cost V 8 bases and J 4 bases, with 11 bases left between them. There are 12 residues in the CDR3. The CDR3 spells CASLGRITEAFF. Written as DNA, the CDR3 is TGTGCCAGCCTAGGACGAATCACTGAAGCTTTCTTT.

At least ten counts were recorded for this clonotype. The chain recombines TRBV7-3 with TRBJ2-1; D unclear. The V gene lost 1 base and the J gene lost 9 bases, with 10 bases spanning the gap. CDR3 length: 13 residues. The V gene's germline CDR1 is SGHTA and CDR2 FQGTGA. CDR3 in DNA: TGTGCCAGCAGCTTAAATTCTAAGGGTGAGCAGTTCTTC. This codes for CASSLNSKGEQFF.

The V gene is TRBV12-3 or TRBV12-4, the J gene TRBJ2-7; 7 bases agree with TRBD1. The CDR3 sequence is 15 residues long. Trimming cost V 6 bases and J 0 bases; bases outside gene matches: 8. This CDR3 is CASSRGDSGSYEQYF. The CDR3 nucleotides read TGTGCCAGCAGCCGTGGGGACAGCGGCTCCTACGAGCAGTACTTC.

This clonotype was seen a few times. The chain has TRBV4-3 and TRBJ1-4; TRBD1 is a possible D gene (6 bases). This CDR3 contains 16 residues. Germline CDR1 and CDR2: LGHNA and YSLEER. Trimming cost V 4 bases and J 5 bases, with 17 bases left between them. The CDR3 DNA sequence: TGCGCCAGCAGCCGTACTAACAGGGCACGGAATGAAAAACTGTTTTTT. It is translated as CASSRTNRARNEKLFF.

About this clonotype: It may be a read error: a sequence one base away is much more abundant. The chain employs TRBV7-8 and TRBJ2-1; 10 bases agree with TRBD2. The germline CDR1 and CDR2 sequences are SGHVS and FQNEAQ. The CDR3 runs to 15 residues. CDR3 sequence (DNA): TGTGCCAGCAGCTTAGTTAGCGGGGGGACCAATGAGCCGTTCTTC. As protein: CASSLVSGGTNEPFF.

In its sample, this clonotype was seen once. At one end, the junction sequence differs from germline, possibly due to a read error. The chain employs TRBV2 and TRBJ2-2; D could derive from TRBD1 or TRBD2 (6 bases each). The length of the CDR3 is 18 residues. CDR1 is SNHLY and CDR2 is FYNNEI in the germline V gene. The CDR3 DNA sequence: TGTGCCAGCAGCGAAGAGGGAACCCGGGGGCGGTTCACCGGGGAGCTGTTTTTT. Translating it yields CASSEEGTRGRFTGELFF.

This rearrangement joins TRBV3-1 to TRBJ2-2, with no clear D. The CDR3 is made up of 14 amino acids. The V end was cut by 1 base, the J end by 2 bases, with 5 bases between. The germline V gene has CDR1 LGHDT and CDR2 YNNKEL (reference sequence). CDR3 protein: CASSQVRNTGELFF. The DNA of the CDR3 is TGTGCCAGCAGCCAAGTAAGAAACACCGGGGAGCTGTTTTTT.

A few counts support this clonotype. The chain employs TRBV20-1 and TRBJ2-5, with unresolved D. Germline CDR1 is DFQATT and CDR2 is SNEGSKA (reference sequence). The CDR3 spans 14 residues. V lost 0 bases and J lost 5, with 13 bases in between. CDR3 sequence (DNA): TGCAGTGCTAGAGACGGGCTCCTGCGGGAGACCCAGTACTTC. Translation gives CSARDGLLRETQYF.

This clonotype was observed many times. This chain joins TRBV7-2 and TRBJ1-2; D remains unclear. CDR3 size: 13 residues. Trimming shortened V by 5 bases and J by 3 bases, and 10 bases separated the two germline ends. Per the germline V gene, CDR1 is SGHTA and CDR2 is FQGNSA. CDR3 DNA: TGTGCCAGCAGCGTGGGTTGGGACTATGGCTACACCTTC. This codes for CASSVGWDYGYTF.

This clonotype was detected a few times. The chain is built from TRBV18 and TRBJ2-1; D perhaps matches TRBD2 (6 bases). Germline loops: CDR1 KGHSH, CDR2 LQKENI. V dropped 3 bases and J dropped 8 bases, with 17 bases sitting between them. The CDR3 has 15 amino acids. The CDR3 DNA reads TGTGCCAGCTCACCCCTGGCGGGGCAGAGCGATGAGCAGTTCTTC. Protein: CASSPLAGQSDEQFF.

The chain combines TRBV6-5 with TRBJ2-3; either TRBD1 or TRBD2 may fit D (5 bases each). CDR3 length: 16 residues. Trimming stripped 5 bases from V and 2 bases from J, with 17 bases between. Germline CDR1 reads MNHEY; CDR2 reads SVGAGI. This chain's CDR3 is CASSPQDLTFTDTQYF. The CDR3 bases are TGTGCCAGCAGTCCACAGGACTTAACATTCACAGATACGCAGTATTTT.

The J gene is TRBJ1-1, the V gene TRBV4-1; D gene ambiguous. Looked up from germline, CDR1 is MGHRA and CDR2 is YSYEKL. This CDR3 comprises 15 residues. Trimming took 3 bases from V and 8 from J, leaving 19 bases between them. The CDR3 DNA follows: TGCGCCAGCAGCCACGATCTGGCAGGCGCCTCCGAAGCTTTCTTT. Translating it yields CASSHDLAGASEAFF.

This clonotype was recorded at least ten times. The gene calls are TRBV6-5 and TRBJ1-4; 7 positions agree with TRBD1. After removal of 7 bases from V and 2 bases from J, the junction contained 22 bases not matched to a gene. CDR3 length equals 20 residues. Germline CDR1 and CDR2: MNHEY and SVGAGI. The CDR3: CASIHRGLPPLGVTNEKLFF. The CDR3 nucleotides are TGTGCCAGCATCCACAGGGGACTTCCTCCATTGGGGGTGACTAATGAAAAACTGTTTTTT.

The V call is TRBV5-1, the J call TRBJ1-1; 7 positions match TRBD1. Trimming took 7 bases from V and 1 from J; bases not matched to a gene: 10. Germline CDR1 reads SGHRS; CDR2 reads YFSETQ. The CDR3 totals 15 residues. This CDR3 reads CASDREGTGNTEAFF. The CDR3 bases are TGCGCCAGCGACAGGGAGGGAACGGGGAACACTGAAGCTTTCTTT.

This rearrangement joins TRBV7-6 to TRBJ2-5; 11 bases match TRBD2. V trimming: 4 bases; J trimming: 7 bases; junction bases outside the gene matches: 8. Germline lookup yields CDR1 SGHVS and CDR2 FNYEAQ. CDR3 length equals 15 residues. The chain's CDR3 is CASSSLAGAGGTQYF. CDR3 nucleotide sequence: TGTGCCAGCAGCTCACTAGCGGGGGCCGGGGGGACCCAGTACTTC.

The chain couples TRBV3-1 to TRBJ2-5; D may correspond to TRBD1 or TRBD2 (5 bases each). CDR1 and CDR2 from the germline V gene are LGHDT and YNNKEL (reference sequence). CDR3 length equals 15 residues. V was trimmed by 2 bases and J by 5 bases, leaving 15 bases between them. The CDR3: CASSQPRFWGETQYF. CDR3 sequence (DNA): TGTGCCAGCAGCCAACCGAGATTTTGGGGGGAGACCCAGTACTTC.

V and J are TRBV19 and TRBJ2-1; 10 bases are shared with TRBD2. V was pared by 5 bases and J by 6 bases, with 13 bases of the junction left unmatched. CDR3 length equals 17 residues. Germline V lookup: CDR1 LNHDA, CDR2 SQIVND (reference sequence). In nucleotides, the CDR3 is TGTGCCAGTAGTTTTTTAGCGGGGGGTGTTAGGTCCAATGAGCAGTTCTTC. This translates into CASSFLAGGVRSNEQFF. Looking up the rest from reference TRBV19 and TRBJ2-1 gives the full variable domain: DGGITQSPKYLFRKEGQNVTLSCEQNLNHDAMYWYRQDPGQGLRLIYYSQIVNDFQKGDIAEGYSVSREKKESFPLTVTSAQKNPTAFYLCASSFLAGGVRSNEQFFGPGTRLTVL.